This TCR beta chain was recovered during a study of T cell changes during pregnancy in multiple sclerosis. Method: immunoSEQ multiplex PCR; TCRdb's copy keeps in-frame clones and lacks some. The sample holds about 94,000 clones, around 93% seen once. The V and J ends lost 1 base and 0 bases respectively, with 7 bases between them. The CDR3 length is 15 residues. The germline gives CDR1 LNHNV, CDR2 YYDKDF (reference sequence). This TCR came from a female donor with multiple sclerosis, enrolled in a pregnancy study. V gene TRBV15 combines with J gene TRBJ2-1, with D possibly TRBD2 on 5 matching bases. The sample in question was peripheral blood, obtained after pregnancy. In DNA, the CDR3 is TGTGCCACCAGCAGAGGAGGGAGCTCCTACAATGAGCAGTTCTTC. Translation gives CATSRGGSSYNEQFF.